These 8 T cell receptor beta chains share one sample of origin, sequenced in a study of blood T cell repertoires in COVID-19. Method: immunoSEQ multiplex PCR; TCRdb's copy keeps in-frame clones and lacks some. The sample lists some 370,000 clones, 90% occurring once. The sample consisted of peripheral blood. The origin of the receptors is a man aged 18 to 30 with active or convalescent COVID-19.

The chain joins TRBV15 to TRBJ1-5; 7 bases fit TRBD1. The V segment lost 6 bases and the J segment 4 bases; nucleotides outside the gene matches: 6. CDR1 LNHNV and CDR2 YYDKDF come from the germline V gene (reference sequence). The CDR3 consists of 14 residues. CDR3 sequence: CATSPDRANQPQHF. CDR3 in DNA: TGTGCCACCAGTCCCGACAGGGCAAATCAGCCCCAGCATTTT. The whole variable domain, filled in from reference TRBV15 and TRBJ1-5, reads DAMVIQNPRYQVTQFGKPVTLSCSQTLNHNVMYWYQQKSSQAPKLLFHYYDKDFNNEADTPDNFQSRRPNTSFCFLDIRSPGLGDTAMYLCATSPDRANQPQHFGDGTRLSIL.

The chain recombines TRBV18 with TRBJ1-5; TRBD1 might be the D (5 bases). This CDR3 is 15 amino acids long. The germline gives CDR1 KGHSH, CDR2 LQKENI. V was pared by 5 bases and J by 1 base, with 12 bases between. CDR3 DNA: TGTGCCAGCTCAACGGGGGGGAAAAGCAATCAGCCCCAGCATTTT. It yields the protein CASSTGGKSNQPQHF.

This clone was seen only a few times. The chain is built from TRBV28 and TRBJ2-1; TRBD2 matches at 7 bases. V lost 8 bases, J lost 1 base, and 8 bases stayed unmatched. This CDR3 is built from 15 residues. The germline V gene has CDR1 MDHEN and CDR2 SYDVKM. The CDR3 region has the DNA TGTGCCAGCTTATCCGGGGGAGGGTCCTACAATGAGCAGTTCTTC. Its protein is CASLSGGGSYNEQFF. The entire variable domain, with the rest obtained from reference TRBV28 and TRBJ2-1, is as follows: DVKVTQSSRYLVKRTGEKVFLECVQDMDHENMFWYRQDPGLGLRLIYFSYDVKMKEKGDIPEGYSVSREKKERFSLILESASTNQTSMYLCASLSGGGSYNEQFFGPGTRLTVL.

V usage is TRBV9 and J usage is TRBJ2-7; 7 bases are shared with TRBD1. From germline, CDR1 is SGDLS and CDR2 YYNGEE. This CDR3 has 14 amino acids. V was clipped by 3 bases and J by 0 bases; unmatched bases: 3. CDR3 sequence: CASSATGVSYEQYF. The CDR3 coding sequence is TGTGCCAGCAGCGCCACAGGGGTCTCCTACGAGCAGTACTTC.

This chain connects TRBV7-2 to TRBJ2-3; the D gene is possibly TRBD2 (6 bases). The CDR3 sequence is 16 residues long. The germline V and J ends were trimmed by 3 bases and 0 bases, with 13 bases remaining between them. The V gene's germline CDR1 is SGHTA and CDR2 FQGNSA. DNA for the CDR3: TGTGCCAGCAGCTTCTCGGCGGGACGAAGCACAGATACGCAGTATTTT. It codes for CASSFSAGRSTDTQYF.

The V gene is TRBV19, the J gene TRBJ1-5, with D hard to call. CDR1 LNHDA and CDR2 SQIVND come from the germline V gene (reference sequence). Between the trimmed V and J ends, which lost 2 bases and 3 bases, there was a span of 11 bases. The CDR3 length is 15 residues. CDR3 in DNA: TGTGCCAGTAGTATAAATTCAGGTTACAATCAGCCCCAGCATTTT. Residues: CASSINSGYNQPQHF.

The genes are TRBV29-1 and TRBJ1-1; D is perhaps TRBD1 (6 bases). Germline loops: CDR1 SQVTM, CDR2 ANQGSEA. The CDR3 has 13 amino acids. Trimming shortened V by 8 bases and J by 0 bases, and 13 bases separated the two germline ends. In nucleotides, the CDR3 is TGCAGCATCCACAGGGAAATGAACACTGAAGCTTTCTTT. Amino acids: CSIHREMNTEAFF. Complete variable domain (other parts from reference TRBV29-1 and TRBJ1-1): SAVISQKPSRDICQRGTSLTIQCQVDSQVTMMFWYRQQPGQSLTLIATANQGSEATYESGFVIDKFPISRPNLTFSTLTVSNMSPEDSSIYLCSIHREMNTEAFFGQGTRLTVV.

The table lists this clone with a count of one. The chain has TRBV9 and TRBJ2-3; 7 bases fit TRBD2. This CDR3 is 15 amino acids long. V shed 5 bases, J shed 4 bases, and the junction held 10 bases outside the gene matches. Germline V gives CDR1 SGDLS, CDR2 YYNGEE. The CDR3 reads CASSVLAEKADTQYF. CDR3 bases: TGTGCCAGCAGTGTTCTAGCGGAGAAGGCAGATACGCAGTATTTT.